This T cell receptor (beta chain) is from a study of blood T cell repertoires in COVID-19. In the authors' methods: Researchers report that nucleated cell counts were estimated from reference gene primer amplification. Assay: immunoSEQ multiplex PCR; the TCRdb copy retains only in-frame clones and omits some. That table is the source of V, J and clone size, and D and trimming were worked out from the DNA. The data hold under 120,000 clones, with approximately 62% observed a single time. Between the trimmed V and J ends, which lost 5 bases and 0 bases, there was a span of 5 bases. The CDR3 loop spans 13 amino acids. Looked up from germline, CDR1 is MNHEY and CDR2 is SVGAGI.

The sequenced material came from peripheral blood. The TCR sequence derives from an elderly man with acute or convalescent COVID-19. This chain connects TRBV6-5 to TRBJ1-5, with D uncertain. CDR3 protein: CASSKYSNQPQHF. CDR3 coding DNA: TGTGCCAGCAGTAAATATAGCAATCAGCCCCAGCATTTT.